Following are 32 T cell receptor beta chains from one sample sequenced in a study of T cell clonotyping in hematopoietic cell transplantation. This table comes from immunoSEQ multiplex PCR, and its TCRdb copy is limited to in-frame clones, with some not included. The data show 55,000 to 70,000 clones, with 85% to 95% seen just once and 1.5% to 2% held by the top ten. The source material was peripheral blood mononuclear cells. These receptors came from a man in his fifties or sixties in good health. Some clones in this sample may be carry-over from other donors' samples.

The chain carries TRBV23-1 and TRBJ2-2; D tentatively fits TRBD1 or TRBD2 (6 bases each). TRBV23-1 is annotated as an ORF whose role is uncertain. The germline V and J ends were trimmed by 2 bases and 3 bases, with 13 bases remaining between them. This CDR3 region has 16 residues. The CDR3 here is CASSQPGGQHTGELFF. The CDR3 coding sequence is TGCGCCAGCAGTCAACCCGGGGGCCAGCACACCGGGGAGCTGTTTTTT.

This clone was observed once. The rearrangement links TRBV27 to TRBJ2-1, with TRBD2 matching over 9 bases. The V gene's germline CDR1 is MNHEY and CDR2 SMNVEV (reference sequence). After removal of 4 bases from V and 10 bases from J, the junction contained 14 bases not matched to a gene. The CDR3 is 16 residues long. CDR3 DNA: TGTGCCAGCAGTTCCCTAGGTGCGGGAGGGCCAGGGGAGCAGTTCTTC. Its translation is CASSSLGAGGPGEQFF.

The rearrangement joins TRBV5-6 to TRBJ1-2; D unresolved. The germline CDR1 and CDR2 sequences are SGHDT and YYEEEE. Between the trimmed V and J ends, which lost 0 bases and 5 bases, there was a span of 8 bases. The CDR3 covers 13 residues. The CDR3 region has the DNA TGTGCCAGCAGCTTGGTGACGGGTTATGGCTACACCTTC. Translated, it gives CASSLVTGYGYTF.

The rearrangement uses TRBV14 and TRBJ1-2; D not resolved. The CDR3 consists of 15 residues. V was pared by 4 bases and J by 8 bases, with 20 bases between. Germline CDR1 SGHDN, CDR2 FVKESK. This CDR3 is CASSRTGLIPTGYTF. The DNA of the CDR3 is TGTGCCAGCAGCCGCACCGGGCTAATTCCAACCGGCTACACCTTC. The full variable domain, completed using reference TRBV14 and TRBJ1-2, is EAGVTQFPSHSVIEKGQTVTLRCDPISGHDNLYWYRRVMGKEIKFLLHFVKESKQDESGMPNNRFLAERTGGTYSTLKVQPAELEDSGVYFCASSRTGLIPTGYTFGSGTRLTVV.

The V gene is TRBV19, the J gene TRBJ2-7, with D tentatively TRBD1 or TRBD2 (5 bases each). The CDR3 runs to 13 residues. V was shortened by 8 bases and J by 4 bases, with 15 bases between the two germline ends. The germline V gene encodes CDR1 LNHDA and CDR2 SQIVND (reference sequence). The CDR3 protein is CASSGTPGYEQYF. DNA of the CDR3: TGTGCCAGTTCAGGGACCCCGGGTTACGAGCAGTACTTC.

The chain links TRBV6-1 to TRBJ1-1, with D perhaps matching TRBD1 (5 bases). The V end lost 6 bases, the J end lost 7 bases, and 12 bases lay between the germline ends. CDR1 is MNHNS and CDR2 is SASEGT in the germline V gene. The CDR3 sequence is 12 residues long. The CDR3 loop is CASRGVEGEAFF. The CDR3 bases are TGTGCCAGCAGGGGGGTGGAGGGTGAAGCTTTCTTT.

This clone has a handful of counts. The rearrangement uses TRBV18 and TRBJ1-2; TRBD1 matches 7 bases. Germline loops: CDR1 KGHSH, CDR2 LQKENI. The CDR3 is made up of 14 amino acids. Trimming at V came to 2 bases and at J to 3 bases, leaving 3 bases not matched to a gene. The CDR3 sequence is CASSPGTVDYGYTF. The CDR3 DNA sequence: TGTGCCAGCTCACCAGGGACAGTGGACTATGGCTACACCTTC.

In this sample, this clone turned up once. The CDR3 protein is CASSQVQQFEAFF. The CDR3 region has the DNA TGCGCCAGCAGCCAAGTTCAACAATTTGAAGCTTTCTTT. The rearrangement joins TRBV4-1 to TRBJ1-1; D is unclear. CDR1 and CDR2 from the germline V gene are MGHRA and YSYEKL. The CDR3 is made up of 13 amino acids. V gave up 1 base and J gave up 7 bases, with 10 bases separating them.

The chain recombines TRBV28 with TRBJ2-1; 10 positions agree with TRBD2. The CDR3 runs 16 residues. Trimming took 6 bases from V and 5 from J; bases not matched to a gene: 10. Germline V gene sequence: CDR1 MDHEN, CDR2 SYDVKM. CDR3 region: CASSPTGTSVDNEQFF. The CDR3 DNA sequence: TGTGCCAGCAGCCCCACCGGGACTAGCGTCGACAATGAGCAGTTCTTC.

This sequence joins TRBV21-1 and TRBJ1-6. TRBV21-1 is a pseudogene segment. The CDR3 loop spans 14 amino acids. The CDR3 DNA is TGTGCCTCCCCTTGCTCTAGGGGAGGTTCACCCCTCCACTTT. It is translated as CASPCSRGGSPLHF.

The chain recombines TRBV6-1 with TRBJ1-2; 8 bases map to TRBD1. CDR1 is MNHNS and CDR2 is SASEGT in the germline V gene. There are 15 residues in the CDR3. V dropped 6 bases and J dropped 7; count of bases not matched to a gene: 13. This CDR3 reads CASSDVVQGVGGYTF. In nucleotides, the CDR3 is TGTGCCAGCAGCGACGTCGTACAGGGGGTGGGTGGCTACACCTTC.

V is TRBV28 and J is TRBJ1-1; D unresolved. V was clipped by 2 bases and J by 4 bases, with 11 bases between them. This CDR3 has 14 amino acids. CDR1 and CDR2 from the germline V gene are MDHEN and SYDVKM. CDR3 in DNA: TGTGCCAGCAGTTTACCTCAGATCATCACTGAAGCTTTCTTT. Translated: CASSLPQIITEAFF.

V usage is TRBV7-3 and J usage is TRBJ2-7; 9 bases are shared with TRBD1. J lost 0 bases, V lost 1 base, and 13 bases had no gene match. The CDR3 runs to 19 residues. Germline V gene sequence: CDR1 SGHTA, CDR2 FQGTGA. DNA of the CDR3: TGTGCCAGCAGCTTAATCGTATGGGACAGGGCCAAAAGCTCCTACGAGCAGTACTTC. It yields the protein CASSLIVWDRAKSSYEQYF.

V and J are TRBV7-6 and TRBJ2-7, with 9 bases lining up with TRBD1. Germline CDR1 SGHVS, CDR2 FNYEAQ. CDR3 length: 15 amino acids. V was clipped by 5 bases and J by 2 bases; unmatched bases: 7. DNA of the CDR3: TGTGCCAGCAGCCCTGGACAGGGGATCGCCTACGAGCAGTACTTC. This codes for CASSPGQGIAYEQYF.

The chain employs TRBV9 and TRBJ1-3; 7 positions agree with TRBD1. The trim removed 0 bases at V and 4 bases at J, leaving 10 bases unmatched. Germline V lookup: CDR1 SGDLS, CDR2 YYNGEE. The CDR3 length is 17 residues. CDR3 sequence: CASSVGKGATSGNTIYF. The CDR3 coding sequence is TGTGCCAGCAGCGTAGGAAAGGGGGCCACCTCGGGAAACACCATATATTTT.

The chain carries TRBV29-1 and TRBJ2-5, with 9 bases matching TRBD2. Trimming removed 4 bases from V and 5 bases from J; junction bases left unmatched: 8. The CDR3 covers 14 residues. Per germline, CDR1 SQVTM and CDR2 ANQGSEA. CDR3 region: CSVGGGGAGETQYF. The CDR3 DNA reads as TGCAGCGTTGGTGGCGGGGGGGCCGGGGAGACCCAGTACTTC.

The genes are TRBV19 and TRBJ2-2; D not certain. CDR3 length: 16 residues. The V end lost 3 bases, the J end lost 3 bases, and 14 bases lay between the germline ends. Germline V gene data show CDR1 as LNHDA and CDR2 as SQIVND (reference sequence). CDR3 in DNA: TGTGCCAGTAGTATTATCGAGGCTTCTTACACCGGGGAGCTGTTTTTT. It specifies CASSIIEASYTGELFF.

V is TRBV6-5 and J is TRBJ1-2; TRBD1 matches at 8 bases. The V segment lost 6 bases and the J segment 2 bases; nucleotides outside the gene matches: 5. CDR3 length equals 14 residues. Germline V gives CDR1 MNHEY, CDR2 SVGAGI. CDR3 loop: CASRETGVNYGYTF. In nucleotides, the CDR3 is TGTGCCAGCAGAGAGACAGGGGTGAACTATGGCTACACCTTC.

V and J are TRBV7-2 and TRBJ2-7; TRBD2 agrees at 7 bases. The V and J ends lost 3 bases and 2 bases, in that order; junction bases with no gene match: 4. Germline V gives CDR1 SGHTA, CDR2 FQGNSA. The CDR3 is 14 amino acids. The CDR3, as DNA: TGTGCCAGCAGCTTTCAGGGAGGGACCTACGAGCAGTACTTC. This encodes CASSFQGGTYEQYF. Full variable domain (outside the CDR3, taken from reference TRBV7-2 and TRBJ2-7): GAGVSQSPSNKVTEKGKDVELRCDPISGHTALYWYRQSLGQGLEFLIYFQGNSAPDKSGLPSDRFSAERTGGSVSTLTIQRTQQEDSAVYLCASSFQGGTYEQYFGPGTRLTVT.

This chain links TRBV9 with TRBJ2-1; tentative D call: TRBD1 (5 bases). CDR3 length: 14 residues. Trimming stripped 2 bases from V and 6 bases from J, with 12 bases between. Per germline, CDR1 SGDLS and CDR2 YYNGEE. CDR3 bases: TGTGCCAGCAGCGTTGGGGCCCAATCCAATGAGCAGTTCTTC. Its translation: CASSVGAQSNEQFF.

The chain joins TRBV25-1 to TRBJ1-2; 8 nucleotides match TRBD1. This CDR3 has 16 residues. J lost 3 bases, V lost 4 bases, and 10 bases had no gene match. CDR1 is MGHDK, CDR2 SYGVNS, per germline. The CDR3: CASSASFGGQDYGYTF. In nucleotides, the CDR3 is TGTGCCAGCAGTGCTTCCTTTGGGGGACAGGACTATGGCTACACCTTC.

This chain links TRBV6-5 with TRBJ1-5, with D unclear. Germline CDR1 and CDR2: MNHEY and SVGAGI. CDR3 length: 14 residues. The V gene lost 4 bases and the J gene lost 3 bases, with 10 bases spanning the gap. CDR3 amino acids: CASSWTGPNQPQHF. The CDR3 region has the DNA TGTGCCAGCAGTTGGACGGGCCCCAATCAGCCCCAGCATTTT.

This clone came up once. This chain joins TRBV6-1 and TRBJ1-2; D unresolved. The ends were cut back, 4 bases at V and 6 bases at J, with 15 bases in the middle. CDR3 length: 14 amino acids. Germline lookup yields CDR1 MNHNS and CDR2 SASEGT. This CDR3 reads CASSGTATLDGYTF. CDR3 in DNA: TGTGCCAGCAGTGGGACCGCTACCCTCGATGGCTACACCTTC.

The J gene is TRBJ1-2, the V gene TRBV28; D not resolved. This CDR3 is 13 amino acids long. Germline V gene sequence: CDR1 MDHEN, CDR2 SYDVKM. V was cut by 6 bases and J by 2 bases, with 10 bases left in between. Here the CDR3 DNA reads TGTGCCAGCAGCCCTGGCGGAAACTATGGCTACACCTTC. This sequence encodes CASSPGGNYGYTF.

The V call is TRBV13, the J call TRBJ2-7; D not resolved. The CDR3 contains 15 residues. Trimming shortened V by 2 bases and J by 0 bases, and 11 bases separated the two germline ends. From germline, CDR1 is PRHDT and CDR2 FYEKMQ (reference sequence). CDR3 sequence reads: CASSLLTGSSYEQYF. For the CDR3, the DNA is TGTGCCAGCAGCTTATTAACCGGAAGCTCCTACGAGCAGTACTTC.

This chain links TRBV7-6 with TRBJ1-1; D gene unclear. The CDR3 is made up of 14 amino acids. Germline-derived CDR1 and CDR2 are SGHVS and FNYEAQ. Deletions cut 0 bases from V and 0 bases from J, with 5 bases between. The CDR3 spells CASSLAGVNTEAFF. CDR3 DNA: TGTGCCAGCAGCTTAGCGGGAGTGAACACTGAAGCTTTCTTT. Looking up the rest from reference TRBV7-6 and TRBJ1-1 gives the full variable domain: GAGVSQSPRYKVTKRGQDVALRCDPISGHVSLYWYRQALGQGPEFLTYFNYEAQQDKSGLPNDRFSAERPEGSISTLTIQRTEQRDSAMYRCASSLAGVNTEAFFGQGTRLTVV.

The chain is built from TRBV5-1 and TRBJ2-5, with D perhaps matching TRBD1 (6 bases). Trimming took 2 bases from V and 2 from J, leaving 19 bases between them. The CDR3 is 17 amino acids. From germline, CDR1 is SGHRS and CDR2 YFSETQ. In nucleotides, the CDR3 is TGCGCCAGCAGCTTCCCCCCACAGGGCGAGGAACAAGAGACCCAGTACTTC. Translated, it gives CASSFPPQGEEQETQYF.

The J gene is TRBJ2-6, the V gene TRBV4-1; no firm D call. V dropped 5 bases and J dropped 0 bases, with 11 bases sitting between them. Germline V gene sequence: CDR1 MGHRA, CDR2 YSYEKL. The CDR3 contains 16 residues. The DNA for the CDR3 is TGCGCCAGCAGCAACTCTCCGGGCTCTGGGGCCAACGTCCTGACTTTC. Translation gives CASSNSPGSGANVLTF.

This chain connects TRBV28 to TRBJ2-1; 10 bases fit TRBD2. In germline, CDR1 is MDHEN, CDR2 SYDVKM. V trimming: 6 bases; J trimming: 4 bases; junction bases outside the gene matches: 6. The CDR3 has 15 amino acids. The CDR3 DNA is TGTGCCAGCAGGCGGACTAGCGGCAATTACAATGAGCAGTTCTTC. Residues: CASRRTSGNYNEQFF.

CDR3 DNA sequence: TGTGCCAGCAGTCCCCAGACAGGACCGAACACTGAAGCTTTCTTT. Translating it yields CASSPQTGPNTEAFF. The chain links TRBV27 to TRBJ1-1; a possible D gene is TRBD1 (6 bases). V was trimmed by 5 bases and J by 1 base, leaving 14 bases between them. The CDR3 totals 15 residues. Germline values: CDR1 MNHEY, CDR2 SMNVEV (reference sequence).

The J gene is TRBJ2-1, the V gene TRBV7-8, with a possible D match to TRBD2 (6 bases). The CDR3 totals 14 residues. V was pared by 5 bases and J by 8 bases, with 16 bases between. Germline V CDR1 and CDR2: SGHVS, FQNEAQ. CDR3 sequence: CASSTSPSVDEQFF. The CDR3 DNA sequence: TGTGCCAGCAGCACCTCCCCTAGCGTGGATGAGCAGTTCTTC.

The rearrangement uses TRBV7-8 and TRBJ2-1, with 10 bases that match TRBD2. There are 16 residues in the CDR3. The trim removed 2 bases at V and 2 bases at J, leaving 3 bases unmatched. CDR1 SGHVS and CDR2 FQNEAQ come from the germline V gene. The CDR3 sequence is CASSLPTSGAYNEQFF. CDR3 sequence (DNA): TGTGCCAGCAGCTTACCTACTAGCGGGGCCTACAATGAGCAGTTCTTC.